The 19 T cell receptor beta chains given below trace back to one sample, sequenced in a study of post-analysis software for immune sequencing data. Their specific antigens are unknown. Researchers reported that TCR beta cDNA libraries carried unique molecular identifiers. TCRdb re-called the PCR reads through MiXCR, storing one row per CDR3 protein. The sample records hundreds of thousands of distinct CDR3 sequences, approximately 60% being singletons. Study-wide findings and caveats: In patients, TRBV5-6, TRBV5-1 and TRBV20-1 belonged to five or six TRBV segments found more frequently than in controls.

Sequenced: blood. The receptors come from a girl under 10 years old with multiple sclerosis.

This clonotype has a single count. The CDR3 spells CASSYYRGLRRWDEQYF. DNA of the CDR3: TGTGCCAGCAGTTACTACAGGGGGCTACGGCGATGGGACGAGCAGTACTTC. This rearrangement joins TRBV6-5 to TRBJ2-4; 9 bases are shared with TRBD1. The J call may be in error: the DNA end matches TRBJ2-7 better. There are 17 residues in the CDR3. Germline loops: CDR1 MNHEY, CDR2 SVGAGI.

This clonotype was counted between two and nine times. The chain recombines TRBV20-1 with TRBJ2-1; tentative D call: TRBD2 (6 bases). Germline V gene sequence: CDR1 DFQATT, CDR2 SNEGSKA (reference sequence). The length of the CDR3 is 13 residues. The V end was cut by 3 bases, the J end by 9 bases, with 15 bases between. CDR3 DNA sequence: TGCAGTGCTAGTAGCGGAGGATTCGGTGAGCAGTTCTTC. Amino acids: CSASSGGFGEQFF.

This clonotype was seen a few times. The chain carries TRBV29-1 and TRBJ2-3, with TRBD2 matching over 7 bases. Germline V CDR1 and CDR2: SQVTM, ANQGSEA. J gave up 2 bases and V 4 bases, and 12 bases lay outside the gene matches. The CDR3 sequence is 16 residues long. CDR3 DNA: TGCAGCGTTGCTGGTGGTCTAGCGGTCCTCACAGATACGCAGTATTTT. Protein: CSVAGGLAVLTDTQYF.

This chain uses TRBV30 with TRBJ1-1; weak D call: TRBD1 (5 bases). V lost 4 bases and J 3 bases, leaving 9 bases between the germline ends. The CDR3 has 12 amino acids. Germline V gene data show CDR1 as GTSNPN and CDR2 as SVGIG (reference sequence). The CDR3 here is CAWIRDHTEAFF. In DNA, the CDR3 is TGTGCCTGGATCAGGGATCACACTGAAGCTTTCTTT.

The chain recombines TRBV30 with TRBJ2-5; 9 bases map to TRBD1. CDR1 is GTSNPN, CDR2 SVGIG, per germline (reference sequence). Unmatched junction bases numbered 15, after V lost 5 bases and J lost 5 bases. There are 16 residues in the CDR3. The CDR3 DNA reads TGTGCCTGGTCTCCCGGGACAGGGCTTGTAGGGGAGACCCAGTACTTC. This encodes CAWSPGTGLVGETQYF.

J is TRBJ2-1 and V is TRBV27; 9 positions agree with TRBD2. The CDR3 has 15 residues. Trimming cost V 3 bases and J 8 bases; bases outside gene matches: 8. Germline V gives CDR1 MNHEY, CDR2 SMNVEV (reference sequence). Here the CDR3 reads CASSFNSGSADEQFF. The CDR3 nucleotides are TGTGCCAGCAGTTTTAATAGCGGGAGTGCGGATGAGCAGTTCTTC.

The chain has TRBV6-2 or TRBV6-3 and TRBJ2-3, with D maybe TRBD2 (6 bases). This CDR3 is 12 amino acids long. V lost 0 bases and J lost 12, with 10 bases in between. Germline V gene lookup returns CDR1 MNHEY and CDR2 SVGEGT. CDR3 in amino acids: CASSYSRDSQYF. The CDR3 DNA reads TGTGCCAGCAGTTACTCGCGGGACTCCCAGTATTTT.

This clonotype was counted only a few times. The chain uses TRBV7-3 and TRBJ2-5, with 8 bases that match TRBD2. This CDR3 has 13 amino acids. After removal of 4 bases from V and 7 bases from J, the junction contained 5 bases not matched to a gene. Looked up from germline, CDR1 is SGHTA and CDR2 is FQGTGA. CDR3 in DNA: TGTGCCAGCAGCTCGGGACTAGAGGGGACCCAGTACTTC. Its protein product is CASSSGLEGTQYF. The complete variable domain, with remaining parts taken from reference TRBV7-3 and TRBJ2-5, reads GAGVSQTPSNKVTEKGKYVELRCDPISGHTALYWYRQSLGQGPEFLIYFQGTGAADDSGLPNDRFFAVRPEGSVSTLKIQRTERGDSAVYLCASSSGLEGTQYFGPGTRLLVL.

The V and J genes are TRBV20-1 and TRBJ2-7; D is possibly TRBD1 (5 bases). V was clipped by 3 bases and J by 0 bases, with 6 bases between them. Germline V lookup: CDR1 DFQATT, CDR2 SNEGSKA (reference sequence). This CDR3 has 12 residues. This CDR3 is CSASTGSYEQYF. CDR3 sequence (DNA): TGCAGTGCTAGTACAGGCTCCTACGAGCAGTACTTC.

This clonotype showed up just once. The V and J genes are TRBV2 and TRBJ1-1; no clear D. V gave up 2 bases and J gave up 0 bases, with 10 bases separating them. The CDR3 is 15 amino acids. CDR1 and CDR2 (germline): SNHLY, FYNNEI. CDR3 sequence: CASSEWSALNTEAFF. CDR3 coding DNA: TGTGCCAGCAGTGAATGGTCAGCCCTGAACACTGAAGCTTTCTTT.

J is TRBJ2-1 and V is TRBV7-2; either TRBD1 or TRBD2 may supply D (5 bases each). The CDR3 is 13 residues long. Germline V lookup: CDR1 SGHTA, CDR2 FQGNSA. The V end lost 7 bases, the J end lost 9 bases, and 16 bases lay between the germline ends. In DNA, the CDR3 is TGTGCCAGCAACTTGGGGACCCCCAGTGAGCAGTTCTTC. It translates to CASNLGTPSEQFF.

The DNA of the CDR3 is TGTGCCAGCAGGTCAACCGGGACTAGCGGGGAGACCCAGTACTTC. Its translation: CASRSTGTSGETQYF. This chain joins TRBV7-2 and TRBJ2-5, with 12 positions matching TRBD2. Germline V gene lookup returns CDR1 SGHTA and CDR2 FQGNSA. The trim removed 6 bases at V and 5 bases at J, leaving 7 bases unmatched. This CDR3 spans 15 amino acids.

V and J are TRBV6-4 and TRBJ2-3; 8 bases are a match to TRBD2. CDR1 MRHNA and CDR2 SNTAGT come from the germline V gene. This CDR3 has 13 residues. Unmatched junction bases numbered 10, after V lost 11 bases and J lost 6 bases. The CDR3 spells CAYPGRVGDTQYF. In nucleotides, the CDR3 is TGTGCCTACCCCGGGAGGGTAGGGGATACGCAGTATTTT.

J is TRBJ2-5 and V is TRBV7-9; TRBD1 is a possible D gene (5 bases). V lost 5 bases and J 2 bases, leaving 12 bases between the germline ends. The CDR3 covers 14 residues. Germline CDR1 is SEHNR and CDR2 is FQNEAQ (reference sequence). The CDR3 sequence is CASSPPTAQETQYF. CDR3 nucleotide sequence: TGTGCCAGCAGCCCTCCGACAGCTCAAGAGACCCAGTACTTC.

This clonotype turned up a few times. V usage is TRBV7-3 and J usage is TRBJ2-1; TRBD1 matches at 9 bases. Germline CDR1 SGHTA, CDR2 FQGTGA. This CDR3 contains 14 residues. V lost 4 bases to trimming and J lost 8 bases; unmatched junction nucleotides: 6. This chain's CDR3 is CASSSGTGSDEQFF. The CDR3, as DNA: TGTGCCAGCAGCTCCGGGACAGGGTCGGATGAGCAGTTCTTC. The full variable domain, rest sourced from reference TRBV7-3 and TRBJ2-1, is GAGVSQTPSNKVTEKGKYVELRCDPISGHTALYWYRQSLGQGPEFLIYFQGTGAADDSGLPNDRFFAVRPEGSVSTLKIQRTERGDSAVYLCASSSGTGSDEQFFGPGTRLTVL.

This clonotype has only one observation. The rearrangement joins TRBV5-1 to TRBJ2-5, with no clear D. V was trimmed by 2 bases and J by 4 bases, leaving 12 bases between them. Germline CDR1 reads SGHRS; CDR2 reads YFSETQ. CDR3 length: 14 amino acids. The CDR3: CASSFPDAGETQYF. As DNA, the CDR3 is TGCGCCAGCAGCTTTCCAGATGCCGGAGAGACCCAGTACTTC. Filled out from reference TRBV5-1 and TRBJ2-5, the complete variable domain reads KAGVTQTPRYLIKTRGQQVTLSCSPISGHRSVSWYQQTPGQGLQFLFEYFSETQRNKGNFPGRFSGRQFSNSRSEMNVSTLELGDSALYLCASSFPDAGETQYFGPGTRLLVL.

This clonotype was seen more than once but under ten times. This sequence joins TRBV20-1 and TRBJ2-3; TRBD1 might be the D (6 bases). Trimming pared 6 bases from V and 4 bases from J, leaving 14 bases between. The CDR3 runs to 13 residues. Germline V CDR1 and CDR2: DFQATT, SNEGSKA (reference sequence). CDR3 residues: CSAPGRGPDTQYF. In DNA form, the CDR3 reads TGCAGTGCCCCGGGCAGGGGACCAGATACGCAGTATTTT.

The CDR3 region is CAIARPNRRHNTGELFF. CDR3 DNA sequence: TGTGCCATCGCTAGACCGAACCGGAGACATAACACCGGGGAGCTGTTTTTT. V is TRBV10-3 and J is TRBJ2-2; D is ambiguous. Germline lookup yields CDR1 ENHRY and CDR2 SYGVKD. V lost 8 bases and J 2 bases, leaving 21 bases between the germline ends. The CDR3 totals 17 residues.

This clonotype was seen at least ten times. This sequence joins TRBV20-1 and TRBJ2-3; 7 bases fit TRBD2. The germline V gene encodes CDR1 DFQATT and CDR2 SNEGSKA (reference sequence). The CDR3 is made up of 16 amino acids. After removal of 0 bases from V and 2 bases from J, the junction contained 8 bases not matched to a gene. CDR3 DNA sequence: TGCAGTGCTAGAGAATGGAAGGGACTACTCACAGATACGCAGTATTTT. Residues: CSAREWKGLLTDTQYF.